This T cell receptor (beta chain) was observed in a study of OX40 agonist ivuxolimab in advanced cancers. Study-wide background: While on treatment, patients had intravenous ivuxolimab at 0.01 to 10 mg/kg every 2 weeks.

Here immunoSEQ multiplex PCR was the method, and the copy in TCRdb shows in-frame clones only, minus some. The sample lists 20,000 or so clones, 70% to 90% occurring once. Broader study findings: Low levels of normalized T-cell clonal expansion also appeared in some nonresponders. Mean expanded clone counts were higher in CD8+ than CD4+ T cells.

The sampling schedule covered blood at baseline, cycle 4 day 1, and cycle 7 day 1. Trimming took 4 bases from V and 6 from J, leaving 16 bases between them. The CDR3 is made up of 14 amino acids. Germline loops: CDR1 MNHGY, CDR2 SVAAGI. Concerning this clone itself: Its specificity is not known.

This clonotype was sampled from an adult with an advanced solid tumor such as melanoma, head and neck, liver or kidney cancer. Specimen: CD4+ or CD8+ T cells sorted from blood, collected in a trial of the OX40 agonist ivuxolimab. The chain is built from TRBV6-9 and TRBJ2-7; either TRBD1 or TRBD2 may supply D (6 bases each). The CDR3 spells CASSSPGEGVEQYF. The CDR3 coding sequence is TGTGCCAGCAGTTCTCCGGGAGAGGGGGTCGAGCAGTACTTC.